The clone carrying this T cell receptor beta chain has more than one count but fewer than ten. As yet, its antigen is unknown. For the second PCR, which ran for 7 to 11 cycles, a sample-barcoded 5' primer and a J-beta primer mix were used. Via MiXCR, TCRdb re-called the 5' RACE reads, giving one row per CDR3 protein. This sample has roughly 550,000 distinct CDR3 sequences, with approximately 25% found just once. The data are from a study of blood T cells in healthy people across ages. Whole-study results and caveats: In long-lived donors, naive CD4+ cell counts and diversity exceeded those of aged donors.

Trimming pared 9 bases from V and 3 bases from J, leaving 20 bases between. The CDR3 spans 15 residues. Another study also made use of these data, one on T cells of mothers and their children.

The specimen was blood. The V gene is TRBV12-3 or TRBV12-4, the J gene TRBJ2-5; a possible D gene is TRBD1 (5 bases). The receptor was isolated from a boy younger than 18 in good health. The DNA of the CDR3 is TGTGCCAGTGGGAAGAGGACAACAGGAAAAGAGACCCAGTACTTC. This codes for CASGKRTTGKETQYF.